The T cell receptor beta chain described here comes from a study of CD8 T cells in ankylosing spondylitis. Whole-study findings and limits: Disease-linked clones, CD8+, were relatively rare in peripheral blood. Blood from ankylosing spondylitis patients appeared to carry a characteristic roughly eight-variant TCR beta motif.

This clonotype was seen at least ten times. Its antigen is not known. MiXCR, applied by TCRdb to the 5' RACE reads, yields one record per CDR3 protein. Of about 460,000 distinct CDR3 sequences detected, approximately 5% appear once; the ten largest clones hold around 3.6%. The CDR3 covers 13 residues. Germline values: CDR1 DFQATT, CDR2 SNEGSKA (reference sequence). V dropped 4 bases and J dropped 4 bases, with 13 bases sitting between them. Sequencing was done on a sample of blood, either unsorted or a sorted T cell fraction (not recorded which). J is TRBJ2-5 and V is TRBV20-1, with D perhaps given as TRBD1 or TRBD2 (6 bases each). The clonotype was recovered from a male donor with ankylosing spondylitis. The CDR3 DNA follows: TGCAGTGCTACTAAGCCGGGGGCAGAGACCCAGTACTTC. Its translation: CSATKPGAETQYF.